This T cell receptor beta chain was recorded in a study of CD8 T cells in Susac syndrome. The V gene lost 5 bases and the J gene lost 3 bases, with 17 bases spanning the gap. Germline V CDR1 and CDR2: SGHTA, FQGTGA. This CDR3 is 16 amino acids long. The RNA, about 0.5 to 1 ug, was put through reverse transcription using random hexamers. TCRdb independently ran MiXCR on the immunoSEQ multiplex PCR reads; one entry per CDR3 protein. The top ten clones hold around 0.15% of a sample with roughly 220,000 distinct CDR3 sequences, 94% of them seen once. This chain joins TRBV7-3 and TRBJ2-1; D is possibly TRBD1 or TRBD2 (5 bases each). The sequencing input was CD4+ T cells from PBMCs. The source is a human donor with Susac syndrome. The CDR3 region is CASSLVLGVGYNEQFF. CDR3 in DNA: TGTGCCAGCAGCCTCGTACTAGGGGTCGGCTACAATGAGCAGTTCTTC. Supplemented by reference TRBV7-3 and TRBJ2-1, the full variable domain reads GAGVSQTPSNKVTEKGKYVELRCDPISGHTALYWYRQSLGQGPEFLIYFQGTGAADDSGLPNDRFFAVRPEGSVSTLKIQRTERGDSAVYLCASSLVLGVGYNEQFFGPGTRLTVL.